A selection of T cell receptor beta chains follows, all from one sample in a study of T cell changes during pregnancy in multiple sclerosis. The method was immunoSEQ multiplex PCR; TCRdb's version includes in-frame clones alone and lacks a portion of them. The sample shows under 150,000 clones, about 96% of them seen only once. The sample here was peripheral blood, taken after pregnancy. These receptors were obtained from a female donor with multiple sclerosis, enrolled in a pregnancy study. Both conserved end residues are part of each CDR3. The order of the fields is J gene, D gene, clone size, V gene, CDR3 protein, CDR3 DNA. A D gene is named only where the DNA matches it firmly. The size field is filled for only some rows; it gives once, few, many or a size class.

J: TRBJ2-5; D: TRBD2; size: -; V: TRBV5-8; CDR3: CASSGGLAGGRETQYF; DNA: TGTGCCAGCAGCGGGGGATTAGCGGGAGGGCGAGAGACCCAGTACTTC
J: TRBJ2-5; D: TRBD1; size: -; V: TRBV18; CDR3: CASRDRLQETQYF; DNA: TGTGCCAGCCGGGACAGGCTGCAAGAGACCCAGTACTTC
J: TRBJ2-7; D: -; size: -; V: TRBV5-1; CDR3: CASSSGHYGTYEQYF; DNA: TGCGCCAGCAGCTCTGGACATTATGGAACCTACGAGCAGTACTTC
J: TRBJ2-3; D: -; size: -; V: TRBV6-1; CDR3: CASSEFAGMGDTQYF; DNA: TGTGCCAGCAGTGAATTTGCGGGAATGGGAGATACGCAGTATTTT
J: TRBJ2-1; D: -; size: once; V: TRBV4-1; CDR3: CASSQALYNEQFF; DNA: TGCGCCAGCAGCCAAGCCCTATACAATGAGCAGTTCTTC
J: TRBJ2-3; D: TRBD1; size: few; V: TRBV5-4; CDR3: CASSLDRGATDTQYF; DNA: TGTGCCAGCAGTTTGGACAGGGGGGCAACAGATACGCAGTATTTT
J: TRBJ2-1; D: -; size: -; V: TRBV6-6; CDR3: CASSYVADEQFF; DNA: TGTGCCAGCAGTTACGTGGCAGATGAGCAGTTCTTC
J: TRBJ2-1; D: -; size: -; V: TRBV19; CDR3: CASSIDGRQTERANEQFF; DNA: TGTGCCAGTAGTATAGATGGAAGGCAGACTGAAAGAGCCAATGAGCAGTTCTTC
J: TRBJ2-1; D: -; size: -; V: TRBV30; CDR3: CAWALALSDEQFF; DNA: TGTGCCTGGGCACTAGCCCTTTCAGATGAGCAGTTCTTC
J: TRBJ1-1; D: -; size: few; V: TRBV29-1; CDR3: CSVVTGRETEAFF; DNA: TGCAGCGTGGTTACAGGGAGGGAAACTGAAGCTTTCTTT
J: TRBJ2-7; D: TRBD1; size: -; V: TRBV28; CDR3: CASSGIGTGTLNEQYF; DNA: TGTGCCAGCAGTGGAATCGGGACAGGGACCTTAAACGAGCAGTACTTC
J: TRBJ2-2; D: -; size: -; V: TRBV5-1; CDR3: CASSLASVGTGELFF; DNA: TGCGCCAGCAGCTTGGCTAGCGTTGGCACCGGGGAGCTGTTTTTT
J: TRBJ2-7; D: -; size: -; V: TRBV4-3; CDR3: CASSHSLDQEQYF; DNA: TGCGCCAGCAGCCACTCCCTAGACCAGGAGCAGTACTTC
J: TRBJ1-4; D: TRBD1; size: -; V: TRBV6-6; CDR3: CASSYWTGVREKLFF; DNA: TGTGCCAGCAGTTACTGGACAGGGGTCAGAGAAAAACTGTTTTTT
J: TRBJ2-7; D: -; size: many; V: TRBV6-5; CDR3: CASSWQASFYEQYF; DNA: TGTGCCAGCAGTTGGCAGGCTTCTTTTTACGAGCAGTACTTC
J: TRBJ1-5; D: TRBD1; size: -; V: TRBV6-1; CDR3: CASRANRGQPQHF; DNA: TGTGCCAGCAGGGCCAACAGGGGACAGCCCCAGCATTTT
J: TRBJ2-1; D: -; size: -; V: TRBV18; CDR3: CASSPPGLLNEQFF; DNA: TGTGCCAGCTCACCACCGGGACTGCTCAATGAGCAGTTCTTC
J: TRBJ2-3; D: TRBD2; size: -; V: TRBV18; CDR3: CASSPSSGRGTTDTQYF; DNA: TGTGCCAGCTCACCATCGAGCGGGAGAGGGACCACAGATACGCAGTATTTT
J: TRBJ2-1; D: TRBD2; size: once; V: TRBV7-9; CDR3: CASSSAGGPSWNEQFF; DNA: TGTGCCAGCAGCTCAGCGGGAGGGCCGTCGTGGAATGAGCAGTTCTTC
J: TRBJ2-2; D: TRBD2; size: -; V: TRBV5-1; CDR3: CASSRSGRNTGELFF; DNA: TGCGCCAGCAGTCGAAGCGGGAGGAACACCGGGGAGCTGTTTTTT
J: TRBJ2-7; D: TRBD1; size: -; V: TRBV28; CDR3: CASSYRGRVFTNEQYF; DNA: TGTGCCAGCAGTTACAGGGGGCGCGTCTTTACGAACGAGCAGTACTTC
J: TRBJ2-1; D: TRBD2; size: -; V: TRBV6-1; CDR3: CASSEGREGLWGEQFF; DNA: TGTGCCAGCAGTGAAGGGAGGGAGGGCCTATGGGGTGAGCAGTTCTTC
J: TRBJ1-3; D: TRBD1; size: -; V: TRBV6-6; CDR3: CASSFRGYGSGNTIYF; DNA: TGTGCCAGCAGTTTCAGGGGGTACGGCTCTGGAAACACCATATATTTT
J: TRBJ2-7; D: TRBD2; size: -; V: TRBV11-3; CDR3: CASSLGGGRFDEQYF; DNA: TGTGCCAGCAGCTTAGGCGGCGGGAGGTTCGACGAGCAGTACTTC
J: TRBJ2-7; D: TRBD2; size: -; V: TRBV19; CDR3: CASSRGGDSYEQYF; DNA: TGTGCCAGTAGTAGGGGAGGGGACTCCTACGAGCAGTACTTC
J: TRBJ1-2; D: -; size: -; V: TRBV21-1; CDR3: CASPGRDRENYGYTF; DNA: TGTGCCAGCCCGGGCCGGGACAGGGAGAACTATGGCTACACCTTC
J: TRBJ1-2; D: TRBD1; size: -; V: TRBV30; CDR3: CAWSRMGQGDNYGYTF; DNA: TGTGCCTGGAGCAGAATGGGACAGGGTGATAACTATGGCTACACCTTC
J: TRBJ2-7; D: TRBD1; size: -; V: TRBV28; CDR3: CVAGRQGGYEQYF; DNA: TGTGTCGCTGGCCGACAGGGTGGTTACGAGCAGTACTTC
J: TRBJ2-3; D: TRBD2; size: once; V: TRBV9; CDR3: CASSGRLAGYTDTQYF; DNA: TGTGCCAGCAGCGGGCGACTAGCGGGCTACACAGATACGCAGTATTTT
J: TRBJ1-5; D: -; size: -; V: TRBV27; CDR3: CASSLGVSQPQHF; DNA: TGTGCCAGCAGTTTAGGAGTTTCTCAGCCCCAGCATTTT
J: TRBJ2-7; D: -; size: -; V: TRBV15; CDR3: CATSRDWGDYEQYF; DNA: TGTGCCACCAGCAGAGATTGGGGGGACTACGAGCAGTACTTC
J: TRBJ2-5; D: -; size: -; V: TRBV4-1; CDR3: CASSQDRSQETQYF; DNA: TGCGCCAGCAGCCAAGATCGGAGTCAAGAGACCCAGTACTTC
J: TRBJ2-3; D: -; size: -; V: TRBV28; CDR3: CASSEDRDFIPDTQYF; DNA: TGTGCCAGCAGTGAGGATAGGGACTTTATACCAGATACGCAGTATTTT
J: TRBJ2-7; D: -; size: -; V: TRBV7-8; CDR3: CASSLGRQSYEQYF; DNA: TGTGCCAGCAGCTTAGGAAGACAGTCCTACGAGCAGTACTTC
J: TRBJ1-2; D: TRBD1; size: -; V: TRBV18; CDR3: CASSPLDRDVDGYTF; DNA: TGTGCCAGCTCACCACTAGACAGGGACGTCGATGGCTACACCTTC
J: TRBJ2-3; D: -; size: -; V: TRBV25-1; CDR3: CASSRTATQYF; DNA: TGTGCCAGCAGTCGAACCGCGACGCAGTATTTT
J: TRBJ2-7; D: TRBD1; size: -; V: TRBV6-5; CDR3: CASRRDRAGYEQYF; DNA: TGTGCCAGCAGGAGGGACAGGGCTGGCTACGAGCAGTACTTC
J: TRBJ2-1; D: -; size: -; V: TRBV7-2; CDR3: CASSSPGWYNEQFF; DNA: TGTGCCAGCAGCTCCCCGGGGTGGTACAATGAGCAGTTCTTC
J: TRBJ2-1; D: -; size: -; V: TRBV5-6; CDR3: CASSFIPDTYSYNEQFF; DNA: TGTGCCAGCAGCTTCATTCCCGACACCTACTCCTACAATGAGCAGTTCTTC